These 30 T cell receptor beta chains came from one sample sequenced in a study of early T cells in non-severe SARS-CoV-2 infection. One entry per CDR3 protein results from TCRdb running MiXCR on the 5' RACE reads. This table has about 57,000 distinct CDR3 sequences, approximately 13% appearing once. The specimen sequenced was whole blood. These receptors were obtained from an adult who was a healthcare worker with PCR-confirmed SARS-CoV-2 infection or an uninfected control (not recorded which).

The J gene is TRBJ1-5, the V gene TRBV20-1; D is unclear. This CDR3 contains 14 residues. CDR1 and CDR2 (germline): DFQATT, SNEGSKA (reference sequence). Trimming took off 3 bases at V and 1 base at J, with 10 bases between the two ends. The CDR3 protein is CSASGYGSNQPQHF. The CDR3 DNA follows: TGCAGTGCTAGTGGATACGGAAGCAATCAGCCCCAGCATTTT.

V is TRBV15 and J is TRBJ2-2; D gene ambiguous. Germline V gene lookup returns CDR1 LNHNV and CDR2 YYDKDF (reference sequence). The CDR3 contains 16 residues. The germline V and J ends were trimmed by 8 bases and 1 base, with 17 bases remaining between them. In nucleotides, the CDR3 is TGTGCCACCGGTCCGAAGGCAGGAGAGAACACCGGGGAGCTGTTTTTT. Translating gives CATGPKAGENTGELFF. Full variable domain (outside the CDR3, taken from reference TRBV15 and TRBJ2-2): DAMVIQNPRYQVTQFGKPVTLSCSQTLNHNVMYWYQQKSSQAPKLLFHYYDKDFNNEADTPDNFQSRRPNTSFCFLDIRSPGLGDTAMYLCATGPKAGENTGELFFGEGSRLTVL.

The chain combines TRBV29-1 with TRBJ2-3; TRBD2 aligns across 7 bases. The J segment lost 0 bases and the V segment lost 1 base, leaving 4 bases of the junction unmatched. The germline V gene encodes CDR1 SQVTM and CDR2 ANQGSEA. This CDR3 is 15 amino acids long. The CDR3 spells CSVEGRGTSTDTQYF. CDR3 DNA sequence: TGCAGCGTTGAAGGGCGGGGGACTAGCACAGATACGCAGTATTTT.

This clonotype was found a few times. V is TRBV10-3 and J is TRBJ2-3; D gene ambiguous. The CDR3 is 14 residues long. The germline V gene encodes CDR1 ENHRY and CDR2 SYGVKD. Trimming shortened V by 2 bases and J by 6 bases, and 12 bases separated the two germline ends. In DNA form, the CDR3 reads TGTGCCATCAGTGAGCCCTTGCCCGCGGATACGCAGTATTTT. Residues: CAISEPLPADTQYF.

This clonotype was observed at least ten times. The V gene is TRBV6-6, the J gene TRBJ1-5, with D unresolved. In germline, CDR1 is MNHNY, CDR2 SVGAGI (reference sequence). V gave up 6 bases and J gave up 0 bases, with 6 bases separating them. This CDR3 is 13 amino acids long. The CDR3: CASRPYSNQPQHF. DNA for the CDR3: TGTGCCAGCAGACCCTATAGCAATCAGCCCCAGCATTTT.

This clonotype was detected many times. This CDR3 reads CASSLLAGGPPDTQYF. CDR3 sequence (DNA): TGTGCCAGCAGCCTTCTAGCGGGGGGGCCCCCAGATACGCAGTATTTT. The rearrangement uses TRBV9 and TRBJ2-3; 12 bases are a match to TRBD2. CDR1 and CDR2 from the germline V gene are SGDLS and YYNGEE. The CDR3 runs 16 residues. The V segment lost 4 bases and the J segment 4 bases; nucleotides outside the gene matches: 7.

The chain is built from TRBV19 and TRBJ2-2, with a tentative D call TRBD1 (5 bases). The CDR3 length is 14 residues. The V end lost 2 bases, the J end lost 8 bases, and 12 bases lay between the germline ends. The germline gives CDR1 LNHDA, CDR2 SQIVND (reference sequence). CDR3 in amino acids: CASSIRGVMGELFF. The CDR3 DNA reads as TGTGCCAGTAGTATAAGGGGTGTCATGGGGGAGCTGTTTTTT. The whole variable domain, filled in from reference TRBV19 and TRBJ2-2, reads DGGITQSPKYLFRKEGQNVTLSCEQNLNHDAMYWYRQDPGQGLRLIYYSQIVNDFQKGDIAEGYSVSREKKESFPLTVTSAQKNPTAFYLCASSIRGVMGELFFGEGSRLTVL.

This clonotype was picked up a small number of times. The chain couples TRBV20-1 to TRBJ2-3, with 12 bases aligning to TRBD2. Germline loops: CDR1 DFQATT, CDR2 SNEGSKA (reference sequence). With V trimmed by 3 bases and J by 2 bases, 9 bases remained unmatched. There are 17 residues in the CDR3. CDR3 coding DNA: TGCAGTGCTAGCTCGTCGGCTAGCGGGGGGGCCACAGATACGCAGTATTTT. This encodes CSASSSASGGATDTQYF.

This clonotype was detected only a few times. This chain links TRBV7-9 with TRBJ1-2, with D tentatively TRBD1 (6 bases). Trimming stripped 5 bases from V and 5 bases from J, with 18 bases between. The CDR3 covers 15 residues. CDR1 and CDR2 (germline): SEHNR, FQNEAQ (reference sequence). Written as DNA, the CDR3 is TGTGCCAGCAGCCGATCTGACAGGATCGGATATGGCTACACCTTC. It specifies CASSRSDRIGYGYTF.

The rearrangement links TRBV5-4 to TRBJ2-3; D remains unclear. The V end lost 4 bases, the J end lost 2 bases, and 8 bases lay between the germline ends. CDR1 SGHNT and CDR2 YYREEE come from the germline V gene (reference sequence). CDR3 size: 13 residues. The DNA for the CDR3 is TGTGCCAGCAGCCATCCTCTCACAGATACGCAGTATTTT. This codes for CASSHPLTDTQYF.

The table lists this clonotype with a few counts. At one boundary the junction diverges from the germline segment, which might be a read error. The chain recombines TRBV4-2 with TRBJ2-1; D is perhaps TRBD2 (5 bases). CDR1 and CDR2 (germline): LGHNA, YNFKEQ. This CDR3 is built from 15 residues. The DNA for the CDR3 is TGTGCCAGCAGCCAAGCTCGTTCCGACTACGATGAGCAGTTCTTC. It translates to CASSQARSDYDEQFF.

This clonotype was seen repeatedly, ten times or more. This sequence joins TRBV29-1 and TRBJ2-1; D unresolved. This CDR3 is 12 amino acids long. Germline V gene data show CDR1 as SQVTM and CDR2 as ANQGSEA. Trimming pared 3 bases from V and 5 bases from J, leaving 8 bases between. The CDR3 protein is CSVEIGNNEQFF. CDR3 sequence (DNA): TGCAGCGTTGAGATAGGGAACAATGAGCAGTTCTTC.

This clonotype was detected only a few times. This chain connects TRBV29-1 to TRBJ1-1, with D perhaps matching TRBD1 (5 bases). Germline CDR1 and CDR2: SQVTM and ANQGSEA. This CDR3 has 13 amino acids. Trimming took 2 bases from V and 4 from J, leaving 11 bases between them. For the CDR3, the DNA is TGCAGCGTTGAATGGCAGGGAGGCACTGAAGCTTTCTTT. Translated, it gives CSVEWQGGTEAFF.

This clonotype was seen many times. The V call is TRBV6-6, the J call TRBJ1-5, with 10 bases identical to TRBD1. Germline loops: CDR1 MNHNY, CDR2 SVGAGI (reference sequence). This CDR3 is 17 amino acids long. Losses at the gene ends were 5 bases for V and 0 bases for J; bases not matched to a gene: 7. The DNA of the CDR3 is TGTGCCAGCAGTGCGACAGGGGGCTATGATAGCAATCAGCCCCAGCATTTT. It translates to CASSATGGYDSNQPQHF.

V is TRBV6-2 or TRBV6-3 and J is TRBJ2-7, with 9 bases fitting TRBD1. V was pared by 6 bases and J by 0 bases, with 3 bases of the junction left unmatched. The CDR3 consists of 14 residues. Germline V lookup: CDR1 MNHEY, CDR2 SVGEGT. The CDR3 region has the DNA TGTGCCAGCAGACGGGACAGGGCCTCCTACGAGCAGTACTTC. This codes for CASRRDRASYEQYF.

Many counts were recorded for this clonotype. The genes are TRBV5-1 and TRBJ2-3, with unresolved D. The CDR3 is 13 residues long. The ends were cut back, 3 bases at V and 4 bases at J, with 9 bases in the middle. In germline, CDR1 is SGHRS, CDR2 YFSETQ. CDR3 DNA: TGCGCCAGCAGCTCCGGGCCGTCAGATACGCAGTATTTT. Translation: CASSSGPSDTQYF.

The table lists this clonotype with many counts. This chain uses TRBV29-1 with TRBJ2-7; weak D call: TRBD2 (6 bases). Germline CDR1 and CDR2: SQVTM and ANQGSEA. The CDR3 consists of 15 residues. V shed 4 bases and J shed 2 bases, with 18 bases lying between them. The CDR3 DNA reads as TGCAGCGTTGCCGGCGGGACCGCGGTTCCCTACGAGCAGTACTTC. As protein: CSVAGGTAVPYEQYF.

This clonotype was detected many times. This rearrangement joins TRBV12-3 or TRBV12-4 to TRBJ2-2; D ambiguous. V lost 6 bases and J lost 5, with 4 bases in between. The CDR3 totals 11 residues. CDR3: CASSRTGELFF. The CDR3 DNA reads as TGTGCCAGCAGCAGGACCGGGGAGCTGTTTTTT.

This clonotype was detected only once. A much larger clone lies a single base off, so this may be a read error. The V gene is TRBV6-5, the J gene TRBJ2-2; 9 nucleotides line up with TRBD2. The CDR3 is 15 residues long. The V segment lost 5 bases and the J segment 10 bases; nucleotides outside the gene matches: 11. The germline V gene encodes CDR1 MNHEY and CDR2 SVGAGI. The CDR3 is CASSPGLAQPEELFF. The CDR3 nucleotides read TGTGCCAGCAGTCCGGGACTAGCTCAACCCGAGGAGCTGTTTTTT.

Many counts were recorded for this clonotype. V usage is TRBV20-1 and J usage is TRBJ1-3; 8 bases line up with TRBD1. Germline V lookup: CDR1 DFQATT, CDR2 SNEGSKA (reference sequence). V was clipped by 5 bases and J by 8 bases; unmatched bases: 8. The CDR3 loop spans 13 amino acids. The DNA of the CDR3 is TGCAGTGCTCAATTCAGGGGGCCGGACACCATATATTTT. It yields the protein CSAQFRGPDTIYF.

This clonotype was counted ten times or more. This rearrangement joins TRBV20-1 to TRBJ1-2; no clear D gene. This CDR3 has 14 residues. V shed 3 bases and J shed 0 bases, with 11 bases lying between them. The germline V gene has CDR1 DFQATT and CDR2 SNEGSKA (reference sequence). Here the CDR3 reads CSASTPETNYGYTF. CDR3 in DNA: TGCAGTGCTAGCACTCCAGAAACTAACTATGGCTACACCTTC.

Written as DNA, the CDR3 is TGTGCCAGCAGCTTAGCTAGCGGGGGGCAAGAGACCCAGTACTTC. Translating it yields CASSLASGGQETQYF. The genes are TRBV7-2 and TRBJ2-5, with 10 bases identical to TRBD2. CDR3 length: 15 residues. V dropped 0 bases and J dropped 2; count of bases not matched to a gene: 0. The germline CDR1 and CDR2 sequences are SGHTA and FQGNSA. The whole variable domain, filled in from reference TRBV7-2 and TRBJ2-5, reads GAGVSQSPSNKVTEKGKDVELRCDPISGHTALYWYRQSLGQGLEFLIYFQGNSAPDKSGLPSDRFSAERTGGSVSTLTIQRTQQEDSAVYLCASSLASGGQETQYFGPGTRLLVL.

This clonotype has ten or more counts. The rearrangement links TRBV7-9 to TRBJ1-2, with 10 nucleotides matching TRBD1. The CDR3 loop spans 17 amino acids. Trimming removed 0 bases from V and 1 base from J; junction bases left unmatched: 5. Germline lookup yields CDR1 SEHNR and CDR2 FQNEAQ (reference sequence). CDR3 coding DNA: TGTGCCAGCAGCTTAGCGCGGGGACAGGGGATTAACTATGGCTACACCTTC. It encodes CASSLARGQGINYGYTF.

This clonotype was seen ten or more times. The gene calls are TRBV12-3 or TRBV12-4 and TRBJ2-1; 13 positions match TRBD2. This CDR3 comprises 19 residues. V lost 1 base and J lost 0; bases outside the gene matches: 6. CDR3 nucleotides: TGTGCCAGCAGTTTAGTTGGGACTAGCGGGGACAGCTCCTACAATGAGCAGTTCTTC. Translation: CASSLVGTSGDSSYNEQFF.

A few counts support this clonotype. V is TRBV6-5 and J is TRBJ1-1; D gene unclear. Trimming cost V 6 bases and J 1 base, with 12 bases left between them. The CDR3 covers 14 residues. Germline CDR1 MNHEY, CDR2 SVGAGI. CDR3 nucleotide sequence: TGTGCCAGCAGAGTACTATCGGCGAACACTGAAGCTTTCTTT. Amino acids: CASRVLSANTEAFF.

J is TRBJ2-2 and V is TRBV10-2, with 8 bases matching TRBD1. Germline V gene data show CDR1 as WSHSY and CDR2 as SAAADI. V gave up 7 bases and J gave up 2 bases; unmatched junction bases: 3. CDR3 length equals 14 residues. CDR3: CASKGQANTGELFF. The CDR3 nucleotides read TGCGCCAGCAAGGGACAGGCCAACACCGGGGAGCTGTTTTTT.

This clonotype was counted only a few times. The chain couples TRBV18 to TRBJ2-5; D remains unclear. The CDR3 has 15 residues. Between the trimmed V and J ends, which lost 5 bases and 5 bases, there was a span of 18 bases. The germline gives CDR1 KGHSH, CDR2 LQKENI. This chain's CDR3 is CASSSRAKPGETQYF. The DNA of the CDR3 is TGTGCCAGCTCATCCCGGGCTAAACCTGGTGAGACCCAGTACTTC. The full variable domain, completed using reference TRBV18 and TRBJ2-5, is NAGVMQNPRHLVRRRGQEARLRCSPMKGHSHVYWYRQLPEEGLKFMVYLQKENIIDESGMPKERFSAEFPKEGPSILRIQQVVRGDSAAYFCASSSRAKPGETQYFGPGTRLLVL.

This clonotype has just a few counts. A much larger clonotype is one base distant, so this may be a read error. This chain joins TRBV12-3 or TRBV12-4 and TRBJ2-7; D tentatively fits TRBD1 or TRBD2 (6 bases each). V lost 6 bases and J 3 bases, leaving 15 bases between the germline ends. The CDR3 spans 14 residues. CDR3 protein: CASSSFRGHYEQYF. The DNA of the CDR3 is TGTGCCAGCAGCTCATTCCGGGGGCACTACGAGCAGTACTTC.

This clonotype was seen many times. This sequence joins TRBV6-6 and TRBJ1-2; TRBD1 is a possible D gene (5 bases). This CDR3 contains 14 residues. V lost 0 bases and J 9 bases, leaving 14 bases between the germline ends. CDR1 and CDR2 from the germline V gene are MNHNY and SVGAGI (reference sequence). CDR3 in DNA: TGTGCCAGCAGTTACTCGTCCTCCTGGGACCGCTACACCTTC. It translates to CASSYSSSWDRYTF.

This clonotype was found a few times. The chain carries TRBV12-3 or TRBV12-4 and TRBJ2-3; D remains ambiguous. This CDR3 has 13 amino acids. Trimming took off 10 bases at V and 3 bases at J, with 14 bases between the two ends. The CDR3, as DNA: TGTGCCACCGCGTCCAGGAATACAGATACGCAGTATTTT. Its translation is CATASRNTDTQYF.